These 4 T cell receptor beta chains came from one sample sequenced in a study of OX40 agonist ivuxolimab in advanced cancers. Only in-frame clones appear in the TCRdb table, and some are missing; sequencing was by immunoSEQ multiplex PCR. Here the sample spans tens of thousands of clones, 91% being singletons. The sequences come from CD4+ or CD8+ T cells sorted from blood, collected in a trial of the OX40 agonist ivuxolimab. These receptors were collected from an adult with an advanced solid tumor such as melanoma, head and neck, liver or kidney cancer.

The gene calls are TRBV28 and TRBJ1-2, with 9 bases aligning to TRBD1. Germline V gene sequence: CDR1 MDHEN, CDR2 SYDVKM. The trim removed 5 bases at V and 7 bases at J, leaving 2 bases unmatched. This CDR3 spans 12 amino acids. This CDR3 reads CASSIQGAGYTF. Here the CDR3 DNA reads TGTGCCAGCAGTATACAGGGGGCTGGCTACACCTTC.

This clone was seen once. The CDR3 spells CASSSNYGYTF. CDR3 nucleotides: TGTGCCAGCAGCTCCAATTATGGCTACACCTTC. This chain uses TRBV5-4 with TRBJ1-2; D not resolved. Germline V gene lookup returns CDR1 SGHNT and CDR2 YYREEE (reference sequence). V was cut by 3 bases and J by 5 bases, with 5 bases left in between. CDR3 length: 11 residues.

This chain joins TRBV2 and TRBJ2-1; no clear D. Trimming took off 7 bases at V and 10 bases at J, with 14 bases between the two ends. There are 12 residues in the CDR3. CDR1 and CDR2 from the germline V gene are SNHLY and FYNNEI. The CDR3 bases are TGTGCCAGCATCTGGGAAGGCCGGGAGCAGTTCTTC. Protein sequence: CASIWEGREQFF.

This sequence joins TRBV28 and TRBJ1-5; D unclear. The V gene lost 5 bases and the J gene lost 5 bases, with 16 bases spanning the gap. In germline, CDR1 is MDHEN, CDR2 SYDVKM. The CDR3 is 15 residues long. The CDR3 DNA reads TGTGCCAGCAGTCCCGGAGGAGGACGGCATCAGCCCCAGCATTTT. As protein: CASSPGGGRHQPQHF.